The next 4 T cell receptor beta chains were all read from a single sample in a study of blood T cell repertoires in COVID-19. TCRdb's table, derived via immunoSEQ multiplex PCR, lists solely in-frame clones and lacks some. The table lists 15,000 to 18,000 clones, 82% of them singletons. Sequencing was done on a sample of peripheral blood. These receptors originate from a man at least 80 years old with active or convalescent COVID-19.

CDR3 in amino acids: CASSLDYGDRDQETQYF. The CDR3 nucleotides are TGTGCCAGCAGCTTAGATTATGGGGACAGGGACCAAGAGACCCAGTACTTC. The chain recombines TRBV11-3 with TRBJ2-5; 9 bases fit TRBD1. The germline V gene has CDR1 SGHNT and CDR2 YENEEA. The CDR3 loop spans 17 amino acids. The J segment lost 0 bases and the V segment lost 0 bases, leaving 5 bases of the junction unmatched.

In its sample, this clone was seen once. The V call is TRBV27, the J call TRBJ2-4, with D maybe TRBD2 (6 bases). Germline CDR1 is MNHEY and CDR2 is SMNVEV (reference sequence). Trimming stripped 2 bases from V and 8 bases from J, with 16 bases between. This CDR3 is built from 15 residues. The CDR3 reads CASSLEFGGLDIQYF. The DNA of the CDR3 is TGTGCCAGCAGTTTAGAGTTCGGGGGATTGGACATTCAGTACTTC.

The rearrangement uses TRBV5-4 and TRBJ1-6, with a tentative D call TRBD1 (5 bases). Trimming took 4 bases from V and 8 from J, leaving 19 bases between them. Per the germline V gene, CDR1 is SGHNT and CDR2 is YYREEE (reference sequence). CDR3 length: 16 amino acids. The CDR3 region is CASSTGATGGDSPLHF. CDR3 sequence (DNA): TGTGCCAGCAGCACGGGAGCGACTGGGGGGGATTCACCCCTCCACTTT.

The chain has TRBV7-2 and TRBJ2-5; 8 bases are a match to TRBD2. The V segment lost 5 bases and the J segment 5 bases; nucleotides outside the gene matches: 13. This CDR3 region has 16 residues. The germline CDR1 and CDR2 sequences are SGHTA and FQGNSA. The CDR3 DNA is TGTGCCAGCAGCCCGCGTAGAAGCGGGGGTGTGGAGACCCAGTACTTC. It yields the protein CASSPRRSGGVETQYF.